Sequencing of this T cell receptor beta chain was carried out in a study of blood T cell repertoires in COVID-19. Study context: Collection of acute and convalescent COVID-19 samples took place in the United States, Italy and Spain. PBMCs, B-cell-depleted T cells, or T cells were the source of the cDNA or gDNA that made up the material.

Germline V gives CDR1 SGHRS, CDR2 YFSETQ. The length of the CDR3 is 14 residues. The germline V and J ends were trimmed by 4 bases and 5 bases, with 16 bases remaining between them. This clone was counted a single time. Original methodology: Scientists estimated how many nucleated cells there were by amplifying reference gene primers. TCRdb's table, derived via immunoSEQ multiplex PCR, lists solely in-frame clones and lacks some. V, J and clone size are those of that table, while D and trimming were read from the DNA. The repertoire has some 150,000 clones, around 83% of them found once; the top ten carry 4% to 5%.

This rearrangement joins TRBV5-1 to TRBJ2-7, with D tentatively TRBD2 (6 bases). The sequence was collected from an elderly woman with acute or convalescent COVID-19. Sequencing was done on a sample of peripheral blood. This chain's CDR3 is CASSGAVRGDEQYF. CDR3 DNA: TGCGCCAGCAGCGGGGCGGTGCGGGGCGACGAGCAGTACTTC.